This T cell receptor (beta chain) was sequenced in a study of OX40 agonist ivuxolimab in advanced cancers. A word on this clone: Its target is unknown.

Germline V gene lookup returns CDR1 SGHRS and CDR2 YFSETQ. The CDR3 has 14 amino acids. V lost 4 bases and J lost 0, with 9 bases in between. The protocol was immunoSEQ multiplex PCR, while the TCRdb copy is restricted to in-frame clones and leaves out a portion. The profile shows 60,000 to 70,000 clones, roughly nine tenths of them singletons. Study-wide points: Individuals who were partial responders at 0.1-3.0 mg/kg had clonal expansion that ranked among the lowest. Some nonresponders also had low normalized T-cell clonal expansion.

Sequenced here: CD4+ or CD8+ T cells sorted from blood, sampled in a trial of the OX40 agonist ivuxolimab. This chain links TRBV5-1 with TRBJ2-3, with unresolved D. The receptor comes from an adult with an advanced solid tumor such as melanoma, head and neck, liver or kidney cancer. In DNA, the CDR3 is TGCGCCAGCAGCGACCAGGCTAGCACAGATACGCAGTATTTT. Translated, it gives CASSDQASTDTQYF. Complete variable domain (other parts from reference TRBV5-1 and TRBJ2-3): KAGVTQTPRYLIKTRGQQVTLSCSPISGHRSVSWYQQTPGQGLQFLFEYFSETQRNKGNFPGRFSGRQFSNSRSEMNVSTLELGDSALYLCASSDQASTDTQYFGPGTRLTVL.